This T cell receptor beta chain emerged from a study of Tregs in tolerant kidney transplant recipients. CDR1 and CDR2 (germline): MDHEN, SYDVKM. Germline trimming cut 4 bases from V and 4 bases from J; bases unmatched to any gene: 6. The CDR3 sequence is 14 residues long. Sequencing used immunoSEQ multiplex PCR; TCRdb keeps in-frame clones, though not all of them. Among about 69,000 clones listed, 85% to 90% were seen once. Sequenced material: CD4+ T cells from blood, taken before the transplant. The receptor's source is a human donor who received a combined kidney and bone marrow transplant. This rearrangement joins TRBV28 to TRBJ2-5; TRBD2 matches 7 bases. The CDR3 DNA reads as TGTGCCAGCAGTTCAAGCGGGAAAGGAGAGACCCAGTACTTC. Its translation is CASSSSGKGETQYF.